These 27 T cell receptor beta chains came from one sample sequenced in a study of T-cell memory formation after mild COVID-19. TCRdb re-called the 5' RACE reads with MiXCR, one entry per CDR3 protein. There are roughly 450,000 distinct CDR3 sequences in the sample; roughly 18% occur only once, and under 25% lies in the top ten. Sequenced sample: PBMCs or a T cell subset sorted from them (not recorded which). Receptors originate from a man younger than 35 who had mild COVID-19 (a few samples of this study predate the infection). Cell type and time point are not known.

This clonotype came up many times. V gene TRBV7-3 combines with J gene TRBJ2-3; 9 bases line up with TRBD2. Germline V CDR1 and CDR2: SGHTA, FQGTGA. J lost 7 bases, V lost 8 bases, and 13 bases had no gene match. CDR3 size: 15 residues. The CDR3 here is CASHLSGGPFYTQYF. CDR3 nucleotides: TGTGCCAGCCATTTAAGCGGGGGGCCTTTCTATACGCAGTATTTT. Using reference TRBV7-3 and TRBJ2-3 for the parts outside the CDR3, the full variable domain is GAGVSQTPSNKVTEKGKYVELRCDPISGHTALYWYRQSLGQGPEFLIYFQGTGAADDSGLPNDRFFAVRPEGSVSTLKIQRTERGDSAVYLCASHLSGGPFYTQYFGPGTRLTVL.

This clonotype was counted a few times. The V and J genes are TRBV7-2 and TRBJ2-1, with D perhaps matching TRBD1 (5 bases). CDR1 is SGHTA and CDR2 is FQGNSA in the germline V gene. The CDR3 sequence is 13 residues long. Trimming took 2 bases from V and 8 from J, leaving 10 bases between them. The CDR3 DNA follows: TGTGCCAGCAGCTTAAGCCTCAGGGATGAGCAGTTCTTC. It translates to CASSLSLRDEQFF.

The V and J genes are TRBV12-3 or TRBV12-4 and TRBJ2-3; TRBD2 matches at 11 bases. The CDR3 runs to 14 residues. With 3 bases clipped from V and 6 bases from J, the junction kept 2 bases outside the gene matches. CDR3 residues: CASSLTSGVDTQYF. Here the CDR3 DNA reads TGTGCCAGCAGTTTGACTAGCGGGGTGGATACGCAGTATTTT.

The chain couples TRBV5-1 to TRBJ2-3; D is tentatively TRBD1 or TRBD2 (5 bases each). CDR1 is SGHRS, CDR2 YFSETQ, per germline. V was shortened by 3 bases and J by 0 bases, with 8 bases between the two germline ends. The CDR3 has 14 amino acids. The CDR3 DNA follows: TGCGCCAGCAGCTCCGGGGACAGCACAGATACGCAGTATTTT. This gives the protein CASSSGDSTDTQYF.

The chain uses TRBV19 and TRBJ2-7; D is perhaps TRBD1 or TRBD2 (5 bases each). The CDR3 has 13 amino acids. Trimming shortened V by 3 bases and J by 6 bases, and 12 bases separated the two germline ends. The V gene's germline CDR1 is LNHDA and CDR2 SQIVND (reference sequence). The CDR3 loop reads CASSMSKRGEQYF. In DNA, the CDR3 is TGTGCCAGTAGTATGAGTAAGAGGGGCGAGCAGTACTTC.

The table lists this clonotype with many counts. The chain recombines TRBV5-4 with TRBJ2-5; TRBD2 aligns across 7 bases. V was clipped by 0 bases and J by 10 bases; unmatched bases: 9. Germline values: CDR1 SGHNT, CDR2 YYREEE (reference sequence). This CDR3 region has 14 residues. The CDR3 nucleotides read TGTGCCAGCAGCTTGGCCGGGACTACCGGATACCAGTACTTC. This codes for CASSLAGTTGYQYF. The variable domain in full, completed from reference TRBV5-4 and TRBJ2-5, reads ETGVTQSPTHLIKTRGQQVTLRCSSQSGHNTVSWYQQALGQGPQFIFQYYREEENGRGNFPPRFSGLQFPNYSSELNVNALELDDSALYLCASSLAGTTGYQYFGPGTRLLVL.

V is TRBV7-6 and J is TRBJ2-7; D perhaps matches TRBD1 (5 bases). Germline CDR1 and CDR2: SGHVS and FNYEAQ. Between the trimmed V and J ends, which lost 0 bases and 0 bases, there was a span of 18 bases. This CDR3 has 18 residues. The CDR3 DNA follows: TGTGCCAGCAGCTTAGCGGTCTTTTCCCCGACAGACTCCTACGAGCAGTACTTC. Its protein product is CASSLAVFSPTDSYEQYF.

This clonotype has more than one count but fewer than ten. The CDR3 DNA is TGTGCCAGCAGGAGGGGGATTAACAATGAGCAGTTCTTC. Translating gives CASRRGINNEQFF. The chain uses TRBV2 and TRBJ2-1; D possibly corresponds to TRBD1 (6 bases). CDR1 is SNHLY, CDR2 FYNNEI, per germline. The CDR3 has 13 residues. V was clipped by 6 bases and J by 5 bases, with 11 bases between them.

V usage is TRBV6-6 and J usage is TRBJ2-6; D uncertain. The V gene lost 10 bases and the J gene lost 2 bases, with 6 bases spanning the gap. There are 12 residues in the CDR3. Germline CDR1 MNHNY, CDR2 SVGAGI (reference sequence). The CDR3 DNA is TGTGCCACTGGGACTGGGGCCAACGTCCTGACTTTC. Translated, it gives CATGTGANVLTF.

The chain links TRBV15 to TRBJ2-3; D perhaps matches TRBD1 (5 bases). V was shortened by 0 bases and J by 3 bases, with 13 bases between the two germline ends. Germline V gene sequence: CDR1 LNHNV, CDR2 YYDKDF (reference sequence). The CDR3 runs to 16 residues. The CDR3 nucleotides are TGTGCCACCAGCAGAGATGACGACAGAGCTACAGATACGCAGTATTTT. Amino acid sequence: CATSRDDDRATDTQYF.

The gene calls are TRBV12-3 or TRBV12-4 and TRBJ1-1; D call uncertain. Trimming shortened V by 2 bases and J by 1 base, and 8 bases separated the two germline ends. The CDR3 is made up of 14 amino acids. DNA of the CDR3: TGTGCCAGCAGTTTATACGGCACGAACACTGAAGCTTTCTTT. Translation gives CASSLYGTNTEAFF.

The sample holds a few counts of this clonotype. A much larger clone sits a single nucleotide away, making a read error possible. The chain combines TRBV20-1 with TRBJ2-2; D call uncertain. Trimming took 8 bases from V and 7 from J, leaving 14 bases between them. Germline-derived CDR1 and CDR2 are DFQATT and SNEGSKA (reference sequence). This CDR3 has 12 amino acids. CDR3 sequence (DNA): TGCAGTCCTCCTACTTGGGGCGGGGAGCTGTTTTTT. Translation gives CSPPTWGGELFF.

This sequence joins TRBV6-2 or TRBV6-3 and TRBJ1-2; 9 bases match TRBD1. Germline CDR1 MNHEY, CDR2 SVGEGT. V was clipped by 2 bases and J by 6 bases; unmatched bases: 10. The CDR3 contains 16 residues. The CDR3 DNA follows: TGTGCCAGCAGTTACGGGGGACAGGGCGGCGTGGATGGCTACACCTTC. This sequence encodes CASSYGGQGGVDGYTF.

This clonotype turned up a few times. This sequence joins TRBV9 and TRBJ1-1; no firm D call. The CDR3 extends over 13 amino acids. Per the germline V gene, CDR1 is SGDLS and CDR2 is YYNGEE. V shed 0 bases and J shed 5 bases, with 8 bases lying between them. The CDR3 nucleotides are TGTGCCAGCAGCGTAGGAGTAGAAACTGAAGCTTTCTTT. Translation gives CASSVGVETEAFF.

This clonotype was recorded many times. The DNA of the CDR3 is TGCAGTTCGCGACAGGGGTGGAACACTGAAGCTTTCTTT. Amino acid sequence: CSSRQGWNTEAFF. The rearrangement uses TRBV20-1 and TRBJ1-1, with TRBD1 identical over 8 bases. CDR3 length equals 13 residues. CDR1 and CDR2 from the germline V gene are DFQATT and SNEGSKA (reference sequence). With V trimmed by 8 bases and J by 1 base, 6 bases remained unmatched.

The rearrangement joins TRBV6-5 to TRBJ1-3; the D gene is possibly TRBD1 (5 bases). CDR3 size: 16 residues. The V gene lost 6 bases and the J gene lost 4 bases, with 19 bases spanning the gap. Germline V gene lookup returns CDR1 MNHEY and CDR2 SVGAGI. The CDR3 loop is CASSPTSGTQGNTIYF. The CDR3 bases are TGTGCCAGCAGCCCTACATCCGGGACGCAGGGAAACACCATATATTTT.

CDR3 nucleotide sequence: TGTGCCAGCAGCCCGGGGGGCCGGAGCTCCTACGAGCAGTACTTC. It encodes CASSPGGRSSYEQYF. This chain connects TRBV5-8 to TRBJ2-7; possibly TRBD2 for D (7 bases). Germline values: CDR1 SGHTS, CDR2 YDEGEE. V lost 4 bases and J lost 0, with 14 bases in between. This CDR3 comprises 15 residues.

The chain employs TRBV5-5 and TRBJ1-5; 7 nucleotides match TRBD1. The CDR3 is 15 amino acids. Germline lookup yields CDR1 SGHKS and CDR2 YYEKEE (reference sequence). Germline trimming cut 3 bases from V and 0 bases from J; bases unmatched to any gene: 3. The CDR3 here is CASSWGTVSNQPQHF. CDR3 DNA sequence: TGTGCCAGCAGCTGGGGGACAGTTAGCAATCAGCCCCAGCATTTT.

Ten or more counts support this clonotype. The CDR3 DNA is TGTGCCAGCAGTGAGGAGGGGACTAGCGGAGGTGGGGATACGCAGTATTTT. Translation: CASSEEGTSGGGDTQYF. This chain connects TRBV25-1 to TRBJ2-3; 11 bases match TRBD2. Germline V gives CDR1 MGHDK, CDR2 SYGVNS. The CDR3 sequence is 17 residues long. V was clipped by 3 bases and J by 6 bases; unmatched bases: 11. Combining the CDR3 with reference TRBV25-1 and TRBJ2-3 gives the whole variable domain EADIYQTPRYLVIGTGKKITLECSQTMGHDKMYWYQQDPGMELHLIHYSYGVNSTEKGDLSSESTVSRIRTEHFPLTLESARPSHTSQYLCASSEEGTSGGGDTQYFGPGTRLTVL.

CDR3 sequence reads: CASEQTGASGNTIYF. Written as DNA, the CDR3 is TGTGCCAGCGAACAGACCGGTGCCTCTGGAAACACCATATATTTT. V gene TRBV12-3 or TRBV12-4 combines with J gene TRBJ1-3; D not certain. The length of the CDR3 is 15 residues. V was cut by 8 bases and J by 0 bases, with 14 bases left in between.

This clonotype came up a few times. The genes are TRBV20-1 and TRBJ1-1; 8 positions agree with TRBD1. Trimming cost V 5 bases and J 1 base; bases outside gene matches: 15. CDR3 length equals 17 residues. Germline V lookup: CDR1 DFQATT, CDR2 SNEGSKA (reference sequence). The CDR3 here is CSAYLGAGGAWNTEAFF. DNA for the CDR3: TGCAGTGCTTACCTTGGGGCAGGGGGCGCGTGGAACACTGAAGCTTTCTTT.

The chain is built from TRBV5-1 and TRBJ1-2; the match to TRBD1 covers 9 bases. The CDR3 sequence is 14 residues long. The trim removed 1 base at V and 5 bases at J, leaving 3 bases unmatched. From germline, CDR1 is SGHRS and CDR2 YFSETQ. CDR3 sequence (DNA): TGCGCCAGCAGCTTGTCTGGGACAGGGTATGGCTACACCTTC. Amino acid sequence: CASSLSGTGYGYTF.

V gene TRBV12-3 or TRBV12-4 combines with J gene TRBJ2-7; D remains ambiguous. V was trimmed by 11 bases and J by 4 bases, leaving 12 bases between them. CDR3 length equals 11 residues. The CDR3 reads CASGSGYEQYF. CDR3 coding DNA: TGTGCCTCAGGAAGTGGATACGAGCAGTACTTC.

This clonotype occurred once. The DNA of the CDR3 is TGCAGTGCTACCCCGGGGGAGGCCTACAATGAGCAGTTCTTC. This encodes CSATPGEAYNEQFF. The chain employs TRBV20-1 and TRBJ2-1; TRBD2 is a possible D gene (6 bases). The CDR3 extends over 14 amino acids. With 4 bases removed from V and 2 bases from J, the gap between germline ends came to 12 bases. Germline loops: CDR1 DFQATT, CDR2 SNEGSKA (reference sequence).

V gene TRBV7-8 combines with J gene TRBJ1-1; D is undetermined. The CDR3 is made up of 14 amino acids. V lost 3 bases and J lost 4, with 12 bases in between. The germline V gene has CDR1 SGHVS and CDR2 FQNEAQ. The CDR3 DNA sequence: TGTGCCAGCAGCTTGGGGTTGGGCGGCACTGAAGCTTTCTTT. Its translation is CASSLGLGGTEAFF.

This clonotype came up a few times. This chain's CDR3 is CASSLGAQDVDTGELFF. CDR3 bases: TGTGCCAGCAGCTTAGGGGCCCAAGACGTAGACACCGGGGAGCTGTTTTTT. The chain employs TRBV11-2 and TRBJ2-2; no clear D gene. The CDR3 runs to 17 residues. Germline CDR1 is SGHAT and CDR2 is FQNNGV. The germline V and J ends were trimmed by 1 base and 3 bases, with 15 bases remaining between them.

This clonotype came up a few times. The chain links TRBV6-2 or TRBV6-3 to TRBJ2-1, with D perhaps TRBD2 (7 bases). Per germline, CDR1 MNHEY and CDR2 SVGEGT. This CDR3 spans 19 amino acids. Trimming cost V 2 bases and J 0 bases, with 20 bases left between them. The CDR3 nucleotides are TGTGCCAGCAGTTACGGGGGGTATGTGGCGGGGGCCTCCTACAATGAGCAGTTCTTC. Its protein is CASSYGGYVAGASYNEQFF.